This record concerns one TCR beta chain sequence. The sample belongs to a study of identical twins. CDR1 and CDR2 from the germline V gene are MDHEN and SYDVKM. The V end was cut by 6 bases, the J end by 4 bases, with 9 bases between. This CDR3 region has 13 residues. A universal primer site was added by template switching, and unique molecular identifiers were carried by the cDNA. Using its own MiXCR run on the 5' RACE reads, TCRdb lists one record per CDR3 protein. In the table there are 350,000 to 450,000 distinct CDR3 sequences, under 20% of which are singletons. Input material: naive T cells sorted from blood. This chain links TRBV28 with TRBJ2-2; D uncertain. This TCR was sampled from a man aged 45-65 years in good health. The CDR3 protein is CASRSSVTGELFF. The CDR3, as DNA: TGTGCCAGCAGATCTTCGGTCACCGGGGAGCTGTTTTTT.